The source of this T cell receptor beta chain is a study of blood T cell repertoires in COVID-19. By proportion, this clone is medium-sized (0.01 to 0.1%). Per the original methods: Estimated nucleated cell counts came from reference gene primer amplification. The method was immunoSEQ multiplex PCR; TCRdb's version includes in-frame clones alone and lacks a portion of them. V, J and clone size are those of that table, while D and trimming were read from the DNA. Here the sample spans a few hundred thousand clones, approximately 85% being singletons. The germline CDR1 and CDR2 sequences are SGHRS and YFSETQ. With V trimmed by 7 bases and J by 6 bases, 13 bases remained unmatched. The CDR3 has 15 amino acids.

The chain combines TRBV5-1 with TRBJ2-7; 10 bases align to TRBD1. The source is a human donor in a cohort sampled during active COVID-19. The sample consisted of peripheral blood. As DNA, the CDR3 is TGCGCCAGCGGAAGACCCGGGACAGGGGTCTCCGAGCAGTACTTC. This codes for CASGRPGTGVSEQYF.